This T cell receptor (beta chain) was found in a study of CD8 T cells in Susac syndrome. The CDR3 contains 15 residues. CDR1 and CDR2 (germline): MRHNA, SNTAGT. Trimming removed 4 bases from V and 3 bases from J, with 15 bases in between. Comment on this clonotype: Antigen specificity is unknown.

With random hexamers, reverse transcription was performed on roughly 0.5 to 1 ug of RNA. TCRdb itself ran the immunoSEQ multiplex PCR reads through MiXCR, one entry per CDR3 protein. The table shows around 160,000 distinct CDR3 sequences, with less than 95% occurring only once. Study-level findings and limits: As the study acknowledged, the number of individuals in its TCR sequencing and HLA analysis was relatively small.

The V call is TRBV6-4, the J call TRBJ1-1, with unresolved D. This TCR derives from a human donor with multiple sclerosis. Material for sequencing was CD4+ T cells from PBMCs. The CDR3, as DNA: TGTGCCAGCAGTGGGGCGGCAGAACTTGACACTGAAGCTTTCTTT. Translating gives CASSGAAELDTEAFF.